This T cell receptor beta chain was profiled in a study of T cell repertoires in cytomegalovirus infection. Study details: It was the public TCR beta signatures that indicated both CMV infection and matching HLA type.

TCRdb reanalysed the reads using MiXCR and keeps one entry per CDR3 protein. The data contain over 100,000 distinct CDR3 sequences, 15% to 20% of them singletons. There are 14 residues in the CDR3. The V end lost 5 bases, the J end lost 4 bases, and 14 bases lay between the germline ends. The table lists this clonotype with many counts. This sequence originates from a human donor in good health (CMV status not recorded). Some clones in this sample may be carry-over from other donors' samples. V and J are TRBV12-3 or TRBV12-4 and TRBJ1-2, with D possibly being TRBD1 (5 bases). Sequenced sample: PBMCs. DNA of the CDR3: TGTGCCAGCAGTCTCTCCCAGGGCTTCTATGGCTACACCTTC. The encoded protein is CASSLSQGFYGYTF.